The rows below give T cell receptor beta chains drawn from one sample of a study of control samples from healthy donors and cancer patients. The data were produced by immunoSEQ multiplex PCR, yet TCRdb's version contains in-frame clones alone and is incomplete. The data hold 90,000 to 100,000 clones, with 75% to 85% observed a single time. The sample consisted of blood. The receptors were sampled from a woman aged 30 to 39 in good health. Both conserved end residues are part of each CDR3. D genes are given only for firm matches. A row's size may be missing; if present it is once, few, many or a size class.

CDR3 length	J gene	V gene	D gene	clone size	CDR3 DNA	CDR3 protein
13	TRBJ1-3	TRBV4-2	-	-	TGTGCCAGCAGCCAAGATTTTGGAAACACCATATATTTT	CASSQDFGNTIYF
14	TRBJ2-7	TRBV30	-	-	TGTGCCTGGAGCCAGGGGTTAGTACCCTACGAGCAGTACTTC	CAWSQGLVPYEQYF
15	TRBJ1-4	TRBV5-1	-	-	TGCGCCAGCAGCTTGCAGGGGATAACTAATGAAAAACTGTTTTTT	CASSLQGITNEKLFF
16	TRBJ2-1	TRBV4-1	TRBD2	once	TGCGCCAGCAGCCAGACTTTAGCGGGGGGTCTGAATGAGCAGTTCTTC	CASSQTLAGGLNEQFF
12	TRBJ1-2	TRBV6-6	-	-	TGTGCCAGCAGGGTGGGAGACTATGGCTACACCTTC	CASRVGDYGYTF
15	TRBJ2-1	TRBV11-2	-	-	TGTGCCAGCAGTACGCAGGGTCGTTGGGGTGTTGAGCAGTTCTTC	CASSTQGRWGVEQFF
15	TRBJ1-6	TRBV30	TRBD1	-	TGTGCCTGGAGTCCGGCGACAGGGGTGAACTCACCCCTCCACTTT	CAWSPATGVNSPLHF
14	TRBJ2-7	TRBV5-5	-	-	TGTGCCAGCAGCCGATTAACGACCAGCGGAGGGCAGTACTTC	CASSRLTTSGGQYF
12	TRBJ1-2	TRBV5-6	-	-	TGTGCCAGCAGGGGAGGGGGTTATGGCTACACCTTC	CASRGGGYGYTF
17	TRBJ1-6	TRBV5-8	-	-	TGTGCCAGCAGCATAGCCGACGGAAGCTCCTATAATTCACCCCTCCACTTT	CASSIADGSSYNSPLHF
16	TRBJ1-4	TRBV30	-	-	TGTGCCTGGAGTGTTAGAGGGAGGGAAGCTAATGAAAAACTGTTTTTT	CAWSVRGREANEKLFF
14	TRBJ2-7	TRBV6-6	-	-	TGTGCCAGCAGTTACTCACGGGGATCCTACGAGCAGTACTTC	CASSYSRGSYEQYF
14	TRBJ1-5	TRBV6-1	-	-	TGTGCCAGCAGTGAAGCGGGCTTTGAACAGCCCCAGCATTTT	CASSEAGFEQPQHF
15	TRBJ1-2	TRBV9	TRBD1	-	TGTGCCAGCAGCGCCACTCAGACAGGGGGCTATGGCTACACCTTC	CASSATQTGGYGYTF
14	TRBJ2-1	TRBV2	-	-	TGTGCCTCCGATTGGGACGGTTCCTACAATGAGCAGTTCTTC	CASDWDGSYNEQFF
15	TRBJ2-7	TRBV4-3	TRBD1	-	TGCGCCAGCAGCCAAGAGGCAGGGGGCTCCTACGAGCAGTACTTC	CASSQEAGGSYEQYF
17	TRBJ2-6	TRBV4-3	-	-	TGCGCCAGCAGCCAAGATGAGATAAACTCTGGGGCCAACGTCCTGACTTTC	CASSQDEINSGANVLTF
16	TRBJ2-1	TRBV7-2	-	-	TGTGCCAGCAGCTCCCGACTTTTCGGGCCCTACAATGAGCAGTTCTTC	CASSSRLFGPYNEQFF
13	TRBJ2-7	TRBV6-5	TRBD2	-	TGTGCCAGCATCCCGAGCGGGGGTAACGAGCAGTACTTC	CASIPSGGNEQYF
15	TRBJ1-6	TRBV6-5	-	few	TGTGCCAGCAGGAGCTCGGGACAATATAATTCACCCCTCCACTTT	CASRSSGQYNSPLHF
13	TRBJ1-2	TRBV7-2	-	-	TGTGCCAGCAGCAGGTTATCACACTATGGCTACACCTTC	CASSRLSHYGYTF
14	TRBJ1-6	TRBV7-2	TRBD1	-	TGTGCCAGCATATGGACAGGGGGAATTTCACCCCTCCACTTT	CASIWTGGISPLHF
13	TRBJ1-1	TRBV11-3	TRBD1	-	TGTGCCAGCAGCTCAAGACAGGGCGGGGAAGCTTTCTTT	CASSSRQGGEAFF
14	TRBJ1-2	TRBV19	-	-	TGTGCCAGTAGTATTCAGTGGAGGGAGGATGGCTACACCTTC	CASSIQWREDGYTF
12	TRBJ2-1	TRBV4-2	-	-	TGTGCCAGCAGCCATAACAAGGGGGGGCAGTTCTTC	CASSHNKGGQFF
14	TRBJ2-2	TRBV5-1	-	few	TGCGCCAGCAAGTCCCCCGCAGACACCGGGGAGCTGTTTTTT	CASKSPADTGELFF
15	TRBJ1-5	TRBV6-5	TRBD1	-	TGTGCCAGCACAAACCAGGGACAGGGGAATCAGCCCCAGCATTTT	CASTNQGQGNQPQHF
13	TRBJ1-1	TRBV3-1/TRBV3-2	-	-	TGTGCCAGCAGCTCCATAGATAGCACTGAAGCTTTCTTT	CASSSIDSTEAFF
16	TRBJ2-2	TRBV4-2	TRBD2	-	TGTGCCAGCAGCCAAGGACTAGCGGCGAACACCGGGGAGCTGTTTTTT	CASSQGLAANTGELFF
17	TRBJ1-4	TRBV5-4	TRBD1	-	TGTGCCAGCAGCTTGAAGCTCGGGGACAGGGGGCGGGAAAAACTGTTTTTT	CASSLKLGDRGREKLFF
15	TRBJ2-7	TRBV18	TRBD2	-	TGTGCCAGCTCACCACAGCGGGGGCCCCCTAGGGAGCAGTACTTC	CASSPQRGPPREQYF
15	TRBJ2-5	TRBV7-2	TRBD2	-	TGTGCCAGCACCGCCCTTAGCGGGGATAGGGAGACCCAGTACTTC	CASTALSGDRETQYF
18	TRBJ2-3	TRBV3-1/TRBV3-2	TRBD2	-	TGTGCCAGCAGCCGGACTAGCGGGGCACCGCCACCCACAGATACGCAGTATTTT	CASSRTSGAPPPTDTQYF
16	TRBJ2-2	TRBV5-6	-	-	TGTGCCAGCAGGCTGGGCCTGGGACAGAACACCGGGGAGCTGTTTTTT	CASRLGLGQNTGELFF
16	TRBJ2-1	TRBV9	-	-	TGTGCCAGCAGCGTAGCTCTCGCAGGTACCGACAATGAGCAGTTCTTC	CASSVALAGTDNEQFF
14	TRBJ1-1	TRBV30	TRBD1	-	TGTGCCCGGTGGACAGGGGTACCGAACACTGAAGCTTTCTTT	CARWTGVPNTEAFF
14	TRBJ1-5	TRBV7-2	-	-	TGTGCCAGCAGCTTAGTTGGGGTTAGGCAGCCCCAGCATTTT	CASSLVGVRQPQHF
13	TRBJ1-2	TRBV29-1	-	-	TGCAGCGTTGCTGTTTTGCAGGGGATAGGCTACACCTTC	CSVAVLQGIGYTF
14	TRBJ2-7	TRBV7-8	TRBD2	-	TGTGCCAGCAGCATCCTAGCGGGGGGCCACGAGCAGTACTTC	CASSILAGGHEQYF
12	TRBJ1-2	TRBV19	-	-	TGTGCCAGTAGTCCCCAGTACTATGGCTACACCTTC	CASSPQYYGYTF
12	TRBJ1-2	TRBV2	-	few	TGTGCCAGCAGCCCTAATAACTATGGCTACACCTTC	CASSPNNYGYTF
14	TRBJ2-7	TRBV27	TRBD1	-	TGTGCCAGCAGTTTTTCGACAGGGGCGGACGAGCAGTACTTC	CASSFSTGADEQYF